The sequence of this T cell receptor (beta chain) was determined in a study of blood T cell repertoires in COVID-19. Generated by immunoSEQ multiplex PCR, the TCRdb table keeps only in-frame clones and is missing some. Of over 20,000 clones listed, roughly 90% are singletons. Trimming removed 5 bases from V and 0 bases from J; junction bases left unmatched: 7. The CDR3 contains 15 residues. Per germline, CDR1 GTSNPN and CDR2 SVGIG (reference sequence). The clonotype comes from a human donor in a cohort sampled during active COVID-19. The chain uses TRBV30 and TRBJ1-3, with 7 nucleotides matching TRBD1. Sequenced material: peripheral blood. The CDR3 is CAWGGTGDSGNTIYF. The CDR3 nucleotides read TGTGCCTGGGGAGGTACAGGGGACTCTGGAAACACCATATATTTT.